This entry lists 23 T cell receptor beta chains sequenced from one sample in a study of cytotoxic CD8 clonotypes in ibrutinib-treated CLL listed by TCRdb under 2021. The library was made by the immunoSEQ multiplex PCR assay. Sourced from immuneACCESS, this table was stored by TCRdb with only in-frame sequences that have V and J called. A share of the clones is absent; for the studies checked, an unresolved V gene accounts for under half, and the remainder has no known explanation. The table for this sample lists roughly 150,000 clones; approximately 77% of them were counted only once. Of the sample, over 2% is held by the ten largest clones. Interpreted using the paper, the time point label stands for: approximately eleven months on ibrutinib. Sequencing was performed on PBMCs, taken after 12 months of ibrutinib treatment. These TCRs come from a human donor with chronic lymphocytic leukemia.

The V call is TRBV27, the J call TRBJ2-7; D could derive from TRBD1 or TRBD2 (6 bases each). The germline V and J ends were trimmed by 6 bases and 4 bases, with 22 bases remaining between them. Germline V gives CDR1 MNHEY, CDR2 SMNVEV (reference sequence). The CDR3 length is 16 residues. In DNA, the CDR3 is TGTGCCAGCAGGCACCTCACGGGGGCGGGCACGTACGAGCAGTACTTC. This translates into CASRHLTGAGTYEQYF.

This chain uses TRBV13 with TRBJ1-2; perhaps TRBD1 as D (5 bases). The CDR3 spans 13 residues. V lost 4 bases, J lost 5 bases, and 11 bases lay in between. Germline assignment: CDR1 PRHDT and CDR2 FYEKMQ (reference sequence). CDR3 residues: CASSSPGGYGYTF. CDR3 nucleotide sequence: TGTGCCAGCAGCTCCCCGGGGGGATATGGCTACACCTTC. The variable domain in full, completed from reference TRBV13 and TRBJ1-2, reads AAGVIQSPRHLIKEKRETATLKCYPIPRHDTVYWYQQGPGQDPQFLISFYEKMQSDKGSIPDRFSAQQFSDYHSELNMSSLELGDSALYFCASSSPGGYGYTFGSGTRLTVV.

J is TRBJ1-1 and V is TRBV4-2; the match to TRBD1 covers 9 bases. Germline CDR1 reads LGHNA; CDR2 reads YNFKEQ. There are 16 residues in the CDR3. V shed 3 bases and J 5 bases; nucleotides not matched to a gene: 10. CDR3 region: CASSQVDTGGRTEAFF. CDR3 nucleotides: TGTGCCAGCAGCCAGGTCGACACAGGGGGCAGGACTGAAGCTTTCTTT.

This clone is a singleton in its sample. The CDR3 DNA reads as TGTGCCAGCAGAAGGGGGCCGGACACTGAAGCTTTCTTT. This translates into CASRRGPDTEAFF. The chain couples TRBV28 to TRBJ1-1, with 7 bases lining up with TRBD1. The CDR3 is 13 amino acids. The germline V gene has CDR1 MDHEN and CDR2 SYDVKM. V dropped 6 bases and J dropped 3; count of bases not matched to a gene: 4.

This clone has only one observation. A read error may produce the germline difference seen at one junction end. V is TRBV5-3 and J is TRBJ2-7; 7 bases fit TRBD1. TRBV5-3 belongs to the ORF category, with a function that is uncertain. The CDR3 consists of 14 residues. The CDR3 DNA sequence: TGTGCCAGCAGCTTGTTGGACAGGTCCTACGAGCAGTACTTC. Translating gives CASSLLDRSYEQYF.

The chain carries TRBV19 and TRBJ2-1; D may match TRBD1 or TRBD2 (6 bases each). Germline-derived CDR1 and CDR2 are LNHDA and SQIVND (reference sequence). V lost 8 bases to trimming and J lost 6 bases, with 23 bases between them. The CDR3 extends over 16 amino acids. The CDR3 is CASGLGGRGRGNEQFF. The CDR3 DNA sequence: TGTGCCAGTGGTCTCGGGGGCCGCGGCCGAGGCAATGAGCAGTTCTTC. Based on the CDR3 plus reference TRBV19 and TRBJ2-1, the full variable domain is DGGITQSPKYLFRKEGQNVTLSCEQNLNHDAMYWYRQDPGQGLRLIYYSQIVNDFQKGDIAEGYSVSREKKESFPLTVTSAQKNPTAFYLCASGLGGRGRGNEQFFGPGTRLTVL.

J is TRBJ2-2 and V is TRBV7-2, with D unresolved. Germline CDR1 and CDR2: SGHTA and FQGNSA. V was trimmed by 2 bases and J by 2 bases, leaving 9 bases between them. This CDR3 spans 15 amino acids. The CDR3 sequence is CASSLMNLNTGELFF. CDR3 nucleotide sequence: TGTGCCAGCAGCTTAATGAATTTAAACACCGGGGAGCTGTTTTTT.

The V and J genes are TRBV5-1 and TRBJ2-2; 9 positions match TRBD1. After removal of 0 bases from V and 4 bases from J, the junction contained 4 bases not matched to a gene. The CDR3 consists of 16 residues. CDR1 and CDR2 from the germline V gene are SGHRS and YFSETQ. CDR3 loop: CASSLGTGGVTGELFF. As DNA, the CDR3 is TGCGCCAGCAGCTTGGGTACAGGGGGCGTCACCGGGGAGCTGTTTTTT.

The rearrangement joins TRBV29-1 to TRBJ2-2; D unresolved. Trimming pared 4 bases from V and 7 bases from J, leaving 16 bases between. The CDR3 contains 14 residues. Germline V gives CDR1 SQVTM, CDR2 ANQGSEA. The CDR3 loop is CSVVFWTNGGELFF. The CDR3 DNA reads TGCAGCGTTGTTTTTTGGACCAACGGCGGGGAGCTGTTTTTT.

The rearrangement links TRBV7-9 to TRBJ2-1; TRBD2 aligns across 8 bases. Germline-derived CDR1 and CDR2 are SEHNR and FQNEAQ (reference sequence). The CDR3 runs 14 residues. Trimming took 9 bases from V and 3 from J; bases not matched to a gene: 7. DNA of the CDR3: TGTGCCAGTCAGACTACTAGCGGCTACAATGAGCAGTTCTTC. Translated, it gives CASQTTSGYNEQFF.

This clone appeared a few times. The chain links TRBV11-2 to TRBJ2-3; 11 nucleotides match TRBD2. Germline trimming cut 5 bases from V and 0 bases from J; bases unmatched to any gene: 4. Germline V gene sequence: CDR1 SGHAT, CDR2 FQNNGV. The CDR3 contains 16 residues. The CDR3 protein is CASSRRTSGSTDTQYF. The CDR3 nucleotides are TGTGCCAGCAGCCGCCGGACTAGCGGGAGCACAGATACGCAGTATTTT.

The J gene is TRBJ1-6, the V gene TRBV27; D remains unclear. The CDR3 length is 13 residues. V shed 3 bases and J shed 6 bases, with 6 bases lying between them. Germline V gene lookup returns CDR1 MNHEY and CDR2 SMNVEV (reference sequence). This CDR3 reads CASSLKVNSPLHF. The CDR3 bases are TGTGCCAGCAGTTTGAAGGTTAATTCACCCCTCCACTTT.

CDR3 nucleotides: TGTGCCAGCAGTTCCACAGCCGGGAGGGACTACAATGAGCAGTTCTTC. It translates to CASSSTAGRDYNEQFF. This chain links TRBV28 with TRBJ2-1, with 8 bases that match TRBD2. Germline CDR1 and CDR2: MDHEN and SYDVKM. Losses at the gene ends were 4 bases for V and 3 bases for J; bases not matched to a gene: 8. The CDR3 runs 16 residues.

DNA of the CDR3: TGTGCCAGCAGTTACCCTCTATCGACAGGGTCGAACACTGAAGCTTTCTTT. It yields the protein CASSYPLSTGSNTEAFF. This chain links TRBV28 with TRBJ1-1, with 7 bases lining up with TRBD1. This CDR3 spans 17 amino acids. V shed 4 bases and J 1 base; nucleotides not matched to a gene: 12. The germline gives CDR1 MDHEN, CDR2 SYDVKM.

The gene calls are TRBV28 and TRBJ1-2, with TRBD1 matching over 10 bases. V lost 5 bases and J lost 4; bases outside the gene matches: 4. The V gene's germline CDR1 is MDHEN and CDR2 SYDVKM. This CDR3 is 14 amino acids long. CDR3 nucleotide sequence: TGTGCCAGCAGTCCGGGACAGGGGATCTATGGCTACACCTTC. Its translation is CASSPGQGIYGYTF.

The chain combines TRBV6-6 with TRBJ1-5; unclear D gene. V was trimmed by 2 bases and J by 3 bases, leaving 5 bases between them. Per germline, CDR1 MNHNY and CDR2 SVGAGI (reference sequence). This CDR3 has 13 amino acids. CDR3 amino acids: CASSYDPNQPQHF. The CDR3 DNA follows: TGTGCCAGCAGTTACGACCCCAATCAGCCCCAGCATTTT.

In this sample, this clone turned up a few times. The V and J genes are TRBV6-5 and TRBJ1-2; no firm D call. In germline, CDR1 is MNHEY, CDR2 SVGAGI. Trimming stripped 4 bases from V and 0 bases from J, with 6 bases between. The CDR3 is 13 amino acids. The DNA for the CDR3 is TGTGCCAGCAGTTCCAGTACTAACTATGGCTACACCTTC. Translation gives CASSSSTNYGYTF.

The gene calls are TRBV15 and TRBJ2-7; D gene unclear. Germline lookup yields CDR1 LNHNV and CDR2 YYDKDF (reference sequence). The CDR3 sequence is 14 residues long. V was shortened by 1 base and J by 3 bases, with 10 bases between the two germline ends. The CDR3, as DNA: TGTGCCACCAGCAGAGTGTCGGATAACTACGAGCAGTACTTC. Protein sequence: CATSRVSDNYEQYF.

This clone appeared a few times. This sequence joins TRBV4-3 and TRBJ1-1, with a weak D call TRBD1 (5 bases). Trimming removed 4 bases from V and 0 bases from J, with 12 bases in between. Per the germline V gene, CDR1 is LGHNA and CDR2 is YSLEER. This CDR3 has 15 amino acids. CDR3 DNA sequence: TGCGCCAGCAGCCGAACGGGACGTATGAACACTGAAGCTTTCTTT. Protein sequence: CASSRTGRMNTEAFF.

The chain is built from TRBV5-6 and TRBJ2-3; D remains unclear. The germline V and J ends were trimmed by 3 bases and 12 bases, with 11 bases remaining between them. This CDR3 contains 11 residues. CDR1 is SGHDT, CDR2 YYEEEE, per germline. The CDR3 loop is CASSSGLSQYF. The CDR3 DNA sequence: TGTGCCAGCAGCTCCGGGCTAAGTCAGTATTTT.

The chain combines TRBV30 with TRBJ2-3, with 8 bases matching TRBD2. Per the germline V gene, CDR1 is GTSNPN and CDR2 is SVGIG (reference sequence). The CDR3 has 14 residues. Unmatched junction bases numbered 4, after V lost 5 bases and J lost 0 bases. CDR3 residues: CAWGSGVSTDTQYF. The CDR3 DNA sequence: TGTGCCTGGGGTAGCGGGGTTAGCACAGATACGCAGTATTTT.

Comment on this clone: A junction end diverges from the germline sequence, so it may reflect a read error. V gene TRBV27 combines with J gene TRBJ1-5, with 12 bases matching TRBD1. The CDR3 has 18 residues. Germline values: CDR1 MNHEY, CDR2 SMNVEV (reference sequence). CDR3 DNA sequence: TGTGCCAGCAGTCCCTACCCATCCGGGACAGGGGGCAACCAGCCCCAGCATTTT. It yields the protein CASSPYPSGTGGNQPQHF.

V usage is TRBV7-2 and J usage is TRBJ2-4, with no clear D. The V end was cut by 4 bases, the J end by 7 bases, with 11 bases between. The CDR3 sequence is 13 residues long. The germline gives CDR1 SGHTA, CDR2 FQGNSA. For the CDR3, the DNA is TGTGCCAGCAGCTCCATGGGATACAACATTCAGTACTTC. This sequence encodes CASSSMGYNIQYF.